The clone carrying this T cell receptor beta chain was detected a few times. What it binds is unknown. The data were taken from a study of T cells in Graves' hyperthyroidism and ophthalmopathy. Study conclusions and caveats: The model made its ophthalmopathy prediction, and onset followed a median approximately 6.5 months later.

Researchers amplified the TCR beta CDR3 regions from RNA transcripts. The TCR CDR3 first-round RT-PCR relied on the HTBI primer set. TCRdb fed the multiplex PCR reads into MiXCR, producing one record per CDR3 protein. Among about half a million distinct CDR3 sequences listed, about 20% were seen once. Lactation, pregnancy, other autoimmune disease or uncontrolled infection excluded patients. CDR3 length: 13 amino acids. The germline V gene encodes CDR1 SNHLY and CDR2 FYNNEI. V was cut by 8 bases and J by 0 bases, with 11 bases left in between. V is TRBV2 and J is TRBJ2-7; D not resolved. The sample comprised blood. This receptor was obtained from a man aged 18 to 35 with Graves' hyperthyroidism. CDR3 region: CASLTQSSYEQYF. CDR3 sequence (DNA): TGTGCCAGCTTGACACAGAGCTCCTACGAGCAGTACTTC.